One sample yielded the 30 T cell receptor beta chains listed below, sequenced in a study of spatial heterogeneity in lung cancer. Described time point: blood at routine non-recurrence follow-up after resection. TCRdb reprocessed the 5' RACE reads with MiXCR, giving one entry per CDR3 protein. The sample consists of under 150,000 distinct CDR3 sequences, approximately 10% of them appearing once. The sample consisted of PBMCs, taken at follow-up. The receptors originated from a female donor with early-stage non-small cell lung cancer.

This clonotype was found a few times. The chain uses TRBV5-5 and TRBJ2-7, with 8 nucleotides matching TRBD2. The CDR3 length is 13 residues. The J segment lost 2 bases and the V segment lost 4 bases, leaving 2 bases of the junction unmatched. The germline V gene encodes CDR1 SGHKS and CDR2 YYEKEE (reference sequence). CDR3 in amino acids: CASSQAGAYEQYF. The CDR3 DNA reads as TGTGCCAGCAGCCAAGCGGGAGCCTACGAGCAGTACTTC.

Only a few counts were recorded for this clonotype. The chain combines TRBV28 with TRBJ1-5; D call uncertain. Germline CDR1 MDHEN, CDR2 SYDVKM. Trimming took 6 bases from V and 8 from J, leaving 11 bases between them. The CDR3 length is 12 residues. The CDR3 coding sequence is TGTGCCAGCAGGGCGGGGTTGGAGCCCCAGCATTTT. Amino acids: CASRAGLEPQHF.

The gene calls are TRBV7-9 and TRBJ2-7; 9 nucleotides match TRBD2. The CDR3 length is 16 residues. J lost 8 bases, V lost 0 bases, and 11 bases had no gene match. Germline loops: CDR1 SEHNR, CDR2 FQNEAQ (reference sequence). The DNA for the CDR3 is TGTGCCAGCAGCTTAGCCTCTCCTAGCGGGACGTCTCAGCAGTACTTC. Residues: CASSLASPSGTSQQYF.

This clonotype came up many times. The V and J genes are TRBV4-3 and TRBJ2-1; D is perhaps TRBD2 (5 bases). The germline V and J ends were trimmed by 0 bases and 4 bases, with 10 bases remaining between them. This CDR3 region has 15 residues. Germline assignment: CDR1 LGHNA and CDR2 YSLEER. CDR3 loop: CASSQELGLYNEQFF. CDR3 DNA sequence: TGCGCCAGCAGCCAAGAACTAGGGTTATACAATGAGCAGTTCTTC.

A few counts support this clonotype. The chain has TRBV20-1 and TRBJ2-7; TRBD2 matches 7 bases. V was pared by 7 bases and J by 7 bases, with 16 bases of the junction left unmatched. CDR3 length equals 14 residues. Germline-derived CDR1 and CDR2 are DFQATT and SNEGSKA (reference sequence). In DNA, the CDR3 is TGCAGTGTCAGACTGGGAGGGCTCCCGGGTGAGCAGTACGTC. It encodes CSVRLGGLPGEQYV.

A note on this clonotype: One base away lies a much larger clone, so this may be a sequencing read error. V gene TRBV29-1 combines with J gene TRBJ2-5, with 7 bases aligning to TRBD1. Germline values: CDR1 SQVTM, CDR2 ANQGSEA. The CDR3 length is 12 residues. The junction had 4 bases not matched to a gene; V was cut back by 7 bases and J by 2 bases. The CDR3 protein is CSDGTAQETQYF. DNA of the CDR3: TGCAGCGACGGGACAGCACAAGAGACCCAGTACTTC.

The chain combines TRBV28 with TRBJ2-7; D uncertain. CDR1 and CDR2 (germline): MDHEN, SYDVKM. The germline V and J ends were trimmed by 3 bases and 4 bases, with 7 bases remaining between them. This CDR3 has 12 amino acids. The CDR3 nucleotides read TGTGCCAGCAGTTTTTTTACTTACGAGCAGTACTTC. Protein product: CASSFFTYEQYF.

A few counts support this clonotype. The J gene is TRBJ1-1, the V gene TRBV28; D is possibly TRBD1 (6 bases). In germline, CDR1 is MDHEN, CDR2 SYDVKM. The CDR3 contains 15 residues. The V end was cut by 8 bases, the J end by 5 bases, with 21 bases between. CDR3 loop: CASGTKPLGGTEAFF. DNA for the CDR3: TGTGCCAGCGGGACAAAGCCTTTGGGCGGGACTGAAGCTTTCTTT.

The chain recombines TRBV14 with TRBJ2-1, with D perhaps TRBD2 (7 bases). The CDR3 totals 16 residues. From germline, CDR1 is SGHDN and CDR2 FVKESK. V was shortened by 0 bases and J by 6 bases, with 15 bases between the two germline ends. CDR3 DNA: TGTGCCAGCAGCCAAGAGAGGGGGAGGGCCTTCAATGAGCAGTTCTTC. Translation: CASSQERGRAFNEQFF. The variable domain in full, with the rest retrieved from reference TRBV14 and TRBJ2-1, is EAGVTQFPSHSVIEKGQTVTLRCDPISGHDNLYWYRRVMGKEIKFLLHFVKESKQDESGMPNNRFLAERTGGTYSTLKVQPAELEDSGVYFCASSQERGRAFNEQFFGPGTRLTVL.

This rearrangement joins TRBV12-3 or TRBV12-4 to TRBJ2-3; 8 bases align to TRBD2. The CDR3 is 16 amino acids. Trimming cost V 4 bases and J 3 bases; bases outside gene matches: 9. CDR3 region: CASSSHGRARTDTQYF. The CDR3 bases are TGTGCCAGCAGTTCACACGGGAGGGCCAGGACAGATACGCAGTATTTT.

This clonotype showed up many times. The rearrangement joins TRBV12-3 or TRBV12-4 to TRBJ2-3; TRBD2 aligns across 7 bases. CDR3 length: 12 amino acids. Unmatched junction bases numbered 2, after V lost 6 bases and J lost 5 bases. CDR3 region: CASRGGRDTQYF. As DNA, the CDR3 is TGTGCCAGCAGGGGCGGGAGAGATACGCAGTATTTT.

This chain links TRBV6-2 or TRBV6-3 with TRBJ2-3; TRBD2 matches at 11 bases. V shed 5 bases and J 2 bases; nucleotides not matched to a gene: 6. Germline-derived CDR1 and CDR2 are MNHEY and SVGEGT. This CDR3 contains 16 residues. The CDR3, as DNA: TGTGCCAGCAGTCGGACTAGCGGGCTGTCCACAGATACGCAGTATTTT. As protein: CASSRTSGLSTDTQYF.

Comments on this clonotype: It may be a read error: a sequence one base away is much more abundant. This chain connects TRBV12-3 or TRBV12-4 to TRBJ2-5; the match to TRBD1 covers 7 bases. CDR3 length: 14 amino acids. Trimming at V came to 3 bases and at J to 2 bases, leaving 3 bases not matched to a gene. The CDR3 nucleotides are TGTGCCAGCAGTTTCTGGACAGGACAAGAGACCCAGTACTTC. This translates into CASSFWTGQETQYF.

This chain links TRBV7-2 with TRBJ2-7; a weak D match, TRBD2 (6 bases). V was clipped by 1 base and J by 2 bases, with 12 bases between them. CDR1 is SGHTA, CDR2 FQGNSA, per germline. The CDR3 length is 15 residues. DNA for the CDR3: TGTGCCAGCAGCTTAGAGGAGGGGAGGACCTACGAGCAGTACTTC. As protein: CASSLEEGRTYEQYF. The full variable domain, its missing parts supplied by reference TRBV7-2 and TRBJ2-7, is GAGVSQSPSNKVTEKGKDVELRCDPISGHTALYWYRQSLGQGLEFLIYFQGNSAPDKSGLPSDRFSAERTGGSVSTLTIQRTQQEDSAVYLCASSLEEGRTYEQYFGPGTRLTVT.

This clonotype has at least ten counts. This chain connects TRBV18 to TRBJ1-2; D possibly corresponds to TRBD1 (6 bases). V lost 3 bases to trimming and J lost 0 bases, with 11 bases between them. Looked up from germline, CDR1 is KGHSH and CDR2 is LQKENI. The CDR3 contains 15 residues. The CDR3 coding sequence is TGTGCCAGCTCACCCGGACAGTTAGCTAACTATGGCTACACCTTC. Protein: CASSPGQLANYGYTF.

This chain connects TRBV6-5 to TRBJ1-3; D unresolved. The V and J ends lost 6 bases and 0 bases respectively, with 9 bases between them. This CDR3 region has 14 residues. Germline CDR1 MNHEY, CDR2 SVGAGI. For the CDR3, the DNA is TGTGCCAGCAGGTCCAGGATCTCTGGAAACACCATATATTTT. Its translation: CASRSRISGNTIYF.

This clonotype was seen only a few times. J is TRBJ2-5 and V is TRBV7-8, with TRBD2 matching over 8 bases. Germline assignment: CDR1 SGHVS and CDR2 FQNEAQ. The length of the CDR3 is 13 residues. With 6 bases clipped from V and 5 bases from J, the junction kept 5 bases outside the gene matches. The CDR3 DNA sequence: TGTGCCAGCAGTCGACTAGCGTTCGAGACCCAGTACTTC. It yields the protein CASSRLAFETQYF.

This clonotype turned up a few times. The rearrangement links TRBV7-2 to TRBJ2-3, with TRBD1 matching over 9 bases. This CDR3 contains 17 residues. J gave up 3 bases and V 4 bases, and 11 bases lay outside the gene matches. Germline V gene sequence: CDR1 SGHTA, CDR2 FQGNSA. The CDR3 is CASSSHGGTGWTDTQYF. CDR3 bases: TGTGCCAGCAGCTCCCATGGCGGGACAGGGTGGACAGATACGCAGTATTTT.

There are many counts of this clonotype. V and J are TRBV12-3 or TRBV12-4 and TRBJ1-2, with D unclear. This CDR3 contains 15 residues. V shed 7 bases and J shed 3 bases, with 18 bases lying between them. The CDR3, as DNA: TGTGCCAGCACCTTAAGGGCCGGGGTGGACTATGGCTACACCTTC. It codes for CASTLRAGVDYGYTF.

This clonotype was seen more than once but under ten times. Here the CDR3 reads CASSELVAGFPRKETQYF. The CDR3 DNA sequence: TGTGCCAGCAGTGAATTGGTTGCAGGCTTCCCTCGCAAAGAGACCCAGTACTTC. V usage is TRBV25-1 and J usage is TRBJ2-5; D gene uncertain. V was clipped by 1 base and J by 3 bases, with 21 bases between them. This CDR3 is built from 18 residues. Germline CDR1 reads MGHDK; CDR2 reads SYGVNS.

This clonotype was seen ten or more times. The chain links TRBV29-1 to TRBJ2-3; D is possibly TRBD1 or TRBD2 (5 bases each). Trimming left V 1 base short and J 5 bases short, with 13 bases between. Germline V gene lookup returns CDR1 SQVTM and CDR2 ANQGSEA. This CDR3 region has 14 residues. The CDR3 DNA follows: TGCAGCGTTGAAGCGCCAGGGAGAGGAGATACGCAGTATTTT. Translating gives CSVEAPGRGDTQYF.

V usage is TRBV28 and J usage is TRBJ2-4; D call uncertain. CDR3 size: 16 residues. Trimming removed 5 bases from V and 1 base from J, with 15 bases in between. From germline, CDR1 is MDHEN and CDR2 SYDVKM. CDR3 bases: TGTGCCAGCAGTCCATTTGGAATAGATGCCAAAAACATTCAGTACTTC. Its protein product is CASSPFGIDAKNIQYF. Combining the CDR3 with reference TRBV28 and TRBJ2-4 gives the whole variable domain DVKVTQSSRYLVKRTGEKVFLECVQDMDHENMFWYRQDPGLGLRLIYFSYDVKMKEKGDIPEGYSVSREKKERFSLILESASTNQTSMYLCASSPFGIDAKNIQYFGAGTRLSVL.

This clonotype occurred a few times. The chain couples TRBV7-3 to TRBJ2-3; possibly TRBD2 for D (5 bases). Germline CDR1 and CDR2: SGHTA and FQGTGA. CDR3 length: 12 amino acids. V was clipped by 5 bases and J by 5 bases, with 8 bases between them. CDR3 protein: CASSGGLDTQYF. The CDR3 region has the DNA TGTGCCAGCAGCGGAGGACTAGATACGCAGTATTTT.

This clonotype was detected only a few times. J is TRBJ2-7 and V is TRBV4-1, with 8 nucleotides matching TRBD1. Germline CDR1 is MGHRA and CDR2 is YSYEKL. CDR3 length equals 15 residues. V dropped 1 base and J dropped 3; count of bases not matched to a gene: 5. Written as DNA, the CDR3 is TGCGCCAGCAGCCAAGGAACAGGGGGAAACTACGAGCAGTACTTC. It translates to CASSQGTGGNYEQYF.

This clonotype was counted between two and nine times. CDR3 bases: TGCAGTGCAAAGGGGGGAGTGAACACTGAAGCTTTCTTT. Translating it yields CSAKGGVNTEAFF. The J gene is TRBJ1-1, the V gene TRBV20-1, with D perhaps matching TRBD1 (6 bases). V lost 6 bases and J lost 0, with 11 bases in between. Germline-derived CDR1 and CDR2 are DFQATT and SNEGSKA (reference sequence). This CDR3 is built from 13 residues.

This clonotype was counted only a few times. V and J are TRBV29-1 and TRBJ1-2; D is undetermined. Germline V gene lookup returns CDR1 SQVTM and CDR2 ANQGSEA. This CDR3 spans 13 amino acids. The V end was cut by 4 bases, the J end by 4 bases, with 13 bases between. The CDR3 reads CSVAWTDSYGYTF. CDR3 coding DNA: TGCAGCGTTGCCTGGACGGATTCCTATGGCTACACCTTC. Together with reference TRBV29-1 and TRBJ1-2, the CDR3 gives the full variable domain: SAVISQKPSRDICQRGTSLTIQCQVDSQVTMMFWYRQQPGQSLTLIATANQGSEATYESGFVIDKFPISRPNLTFSTLTVSNMSPEDSSIYLCSVAWTDSYGYTFGSGTRLTVV.

CDR3 in DNA: TGTGCCAGCACCTCGACACAGCGTAAAAATCAGCCCCAGCATTTT. It specifies CASTSTQRKNQPQHF. The chain employs TRBV28 and TRBJ1-5; D remains ambiguous. The germline gives CDR1 MDHEN, CDR2 SYDVKM. The CDR3 has 15 residues. Between the trimmed V and J ends, which lost 7 bases and 4 bases, there was a span of 17 bases.

DNA for the CDR3: TGTGCCACCAGCTCCGTTAGAGAGACCCAGTACTTC. It translates to CATSSVRETQYF. The rearrangement links TRBV15 to TRBJ2-5, with unresolved D. The CDR3 extends over 12 amino acids. Trimming shortened V by 5 bases and J by 4 bases, and 8 bases separated the two germline ends. CDR1 and CDR2 from the germline V gene are LNHNV and YYDKDF (reference sequence).

This clonotype was detected ten times or more. This rearrangement joins TRBV25-1 to TRBJ2-2; 7 bases line up with TRBD2. V shed 4 bases, J shed 6 bases, and the junction held 5 bases outside the gene matches. The CDR3 has 14 residues. Germline V gene data show CDR1 as MGHDK and CDR2 as SYGVNS. The CDR3, as DNA: TGTGCCAGCAGTGTAAACCGGGGGGCCGGGGAGCTGTTTTTT. Protein sequence: CASSVNRGAGELFF. The full variable domain, its missing parts supplied by reference TRBV25-1 and TRBJ2-2, is EADIYQTPRYLVIGTGKKITLECSQTMGHDKMYWYQQDPGMELHLIHYSYGVNSTEKGDLSSESTVSRIRTEHFPLTLESARPSHTSQYLCASSVNRGAGELFFGEGSRLTVL.

A few counts support this clonotype. The rearrangement joins TRBV5-4 to TRBJ2-3, with TRBD2 matching over 9 bases. Germline CDR1 reads SGHNT; CDR2 reads YYREEE (reference sequence). CDR3 length equals 16 residues. J lost 2 bases, V lost 4 bases, and 8 bases had no gene match. Here the CDR3 reads CASSLLAGGDTDTQYF. DNA of the CDR3: TGTGCCAGCAGCCTTTTGGCGGGAGGGGACACAGATACGCAGTATTTT.